This T cell receptor (beta chain) was documented in a study of naive and memory T cell subsets. An equimolar mix of two oligonucleotides served as the beta constant-region primer for TRBC1 and TRBC2. Nested alpha and beta constant-region primers with the SP2 primer drove four PCR rounds on ligated cDNA. TCRdb passed the UMI-ligation and nested PCR reads through MiXCR, listing each CDR3 protein once. Of tens of thousands of distinct CDR3 sequences in the sample, roughly 13% were seen once. Study-level results: Over 85% of naive TCR sequences appeared only once after error correction, unlike memory subsets.

Looked up from germline, CDR1 is ENHRY and CDR2 is SYGVKD. This CDR3 contains 17 residues. The germline V and J ends were trimmed by 0 bases and 4 bases, with 18 bases remaining between them. Worth noting for this clonotype: Its target is not known.

The source of this sequence is a human donor in good health. The genes are TRBV10-3 and TRBJ1-2; D is unresolved. Sequencing was performed on central memory CD4+ T cells from blood. CDR3 sequence (DNA): TGTGCCATCAGTGAGTCGACGCAGGCCTTGCCCCCCTATGGCTACACCTTC. It translates to CAISESTQALPPYGYTF.